One and the same sample provided the 25 T cell receptor beta chains below, sequenced in a study of graft-versus-host responses after intestinal transplantation. Repertoires were generated with immunoSEQ multiplex PCR, while TCRdb's copy carries only in-frame clones and drops some. The data show about 16,000 clones, with 80% seen just once and 15% to 20% held by the top ten. Processing of graft tissue released intraepithelial and lamina propria lymphocytes. The specimen comprised ileum tissue, sampled roughly 110 days after intestinal transplant. All receptors derive from a human patient who received an intestinal transplant, so some T cells may come from the graft donor.

This chain connects TRBV4-2 to TRBJ2-1; a possible D gene is TRBD1 (5 bases). The CDR3 runs 14 residues. V was trimmed by 1 base and J by 7 bases, leaving 11 bases between them. Germline CDR1 is LGHNA and CDR2 is YNFKEQ. This CDR3 is CASSQGPGRNEQFF. DNA for the CDR3: TGTGCCAGCAGCCAAGGGCCAGGGCGAAATGAGCAGTTCTTC.

The rearrangement uses TRBV7-4 and TRBJ1-1; tentative D call: TRBD1 (5 bases). CDR1 is SGHVT, CDR2 SQSDAQ, per germline. Trimming took 4 bases from V and 1 from J, leaving 10 bases between them. The CDR3 contains 14 residues. The CDR3 protein is CASSSGHENTEAFF. As DNA, the CDR3 is TGTGCCAGCAGCTCAGGGCACGAGAACACTGAAGCTTTCTTT.

V is TRBV21-1 and J is TRBJ2-7; the table's D call, TRBD2, has no DNA check behind it. TRBV21-1 is termed a pseudogene. CDR3 length: 17 residues. CDR3 in amino acids: CASSKDPSSGRSHEQYF. DNA for the CDR3: TGTGCCAGCAGCAAAGACCCATCCAGCGGGAGGTCCCACGAGCAGTACTTC.

The chain links TRBV7-6 to TRBJ2-5; D may be TRBD2 (5 bases). Germline values: CDR1 SGHVS, CDR2 FNYEAQ. Deletions cut 3 bases from V and 2 bases from J, with 16 bases between. The CDR3 spans 16 residues. Here the CDR3 reads CASSFWYGDWQETQYF. The CDR3 coding sequence is TGTGCCAGCAGCTTTTGGTACGGGGATTGGCAAGAGACCCAGTACTTC.

The V gene is TRBV5-1, the J gene TRBJ2-3; D is uncertain. CDR1 is SGHRS, CDR2 YFSETQ, per germline. V shed 0 bases and J shed 0 bases, with 2 bases lying between them. This CDR3 has 13 amino acids. CDR3 sequence reads: CASSLDSTDTQYF. In DNA form, the CDR3 reads TGCGCCAGCAGCTTGGACAGCACAGATACGCAGTATTTT.

This clone was counted a single time. The chain joins TRBV5-1 to TRBJ2-5; D uncertain. The DNA end favors TRBJ2-7, so the J call may be wrong. Germline V gene sequence: CDR1 SGHRS, CDR2 YFSETQ. This CDR3 contains 14 residues. The CDR3: CASSLAGNSYEQYF. For the CDR3, the DNA is TGCGCCAGCAGCTTGGCCGGCAACTCCTACGAGCAGTACTTC.

The chain couples TRBV4-1 to TRBJ1-2, with TRBD1 as a possible D gene (5 bases). This CDR3 contains 15 residues. The germline gives CDR1 MGHRA, CDR2 YSYEKL. The ends were cut back, 5 bases at V and 4 bases at J, with 17 bases in the middle. This CDR3 reads CASSRILLRGYGYTF. The CDR3 DNA sequence: TGCGCCAGCAGCAGAATTCTTTTAAGGGGCTATGGCTACACCTTC.

This clone appeared once. J is TRBJ2-1 and V is TRBV25-1; TRBD1 aligns across 7 bases. The length of the CDR3 is 16 residues. Germline CDR1 and CDR2: MGHDK and SYGVNS. V was pared by 6 bases and J by 2 bases, with 10 bases of the junction left unmatched. In DNA form, the CDR3 reads TGTGCCAGCAGAGCCATCAGGGGGACCACCTACAATGAGCAGTTCTTC. Translating it yields CASRAIRGTTYNEQFF.

J is TRBJ1-1 and V is TRBV19; D is perhaps TRBD1 (5 bases). CDR1 is LNHDA and CDR2 is SQIVND in the germline V gene (reference sequence). The CDR3 runs 14 residues. The V and J ends lost 3 bases and 4 bases respectively, with 12 bases between them. CDR3 sequence (DNA): TGTGCCAGTAGTATCGTGCAGGGTGGCACTGAAGCTTTCTTT. It specifies CASSIVQGGTEAFF.

With respect to this clone: Different DNA sequences within this sample yield the same CDR3. CDR3 region: CASSVAQSAGGYEQYF. The DNA for the CDR3 is TGTGCCAGCAGCGTAGCGCAATCGGCGGGAGGGTACGAGCAGTACTTC. The chain is built from TRBV9 and TRBJ2-5; 9 positions match TRBD2. The J call may not be correct, given that the DNA end is closer to TRBJ2-7. Germline lookup yields CDR1 SGDLS and CDR2 YYNGEE. This CDR3 has 16 residues.

V is TRBV19 and J is TRBJ1-1; D may be TRBD1 (6 bases). The CDR3 extends over 14 amino acids. The germline V and J ends were trimmed by 5 bases and 1 base, with 11 bases remaining between them. CDR1 and CDR2 (germline): LNHDA, SQIVND (reference sequence). As DNA, the CDR3 is TGTGCCAGTAGTCAATGGACAGAGAACACTGAAGCTTTCTTT. Its translation: CASSQWTENTEAFF. Together with reference TRBV19 and TRBJ1-1, the CDR3 gives the full variable domain: DGGITQSPKYLFRKEGQNVTLSCEQNLNHDAMYWYRQDPGQGLRLIYYSQIVNDFQKGDIAEGYSVSREKKESFPLTVTSAQKNPTAFYLCASSQWTENTEAFFGQGTRLTVV.

The rearrangement links TRBV27 to TRBJ2-3; D is possibly TRBD1 or TRBD2 (6 bases each). CDR1 and CDR2 (germline): MNHEY, SMNVEV (reference sequence). The germline V and J ends were trimmed by 5 bases and 0 bases, with 12 bases remaining between them. The length of the CDR3 is 15 residues. CDR3 sequence reads: CASSEGGSSTDTQYF. DNA of the CDR3: TGTGCCAGCAGTGAGGGGGGTTCTAGCACAGATACGCAGTATTTT.

The chain couples TRBV9 to TRBJ1-1, with 8 positions matching TRBD1. From germline, CDR1 is SGDLS and CDR2 YYNGEE. The V and J ends lost 3 bases and 7 bases, in that order; junction bases with no gene match: 5. This CDR3 has 13 residues. For the CDR3, the DNA is TGTGCCAGCAGCGGAGGACAGGGAGTTGAAGCTTTCTTT. Its protein is CASSGGQGVEAFF.

The chain combines TRBV15 with TRBJ2-7, with 9 bases lining up with TRBD2. Trimming took 0 bases from V and 3 from J; bases not matched to a gene: 6. In germline, CDR1 is LNHNV, CDR2 YYDKDF (reference sequence). The CDR3 totals 16 residues. The CDR3 DNA is TGTGCCACCAGCAGAGATAGGAAGACTAGCGGCTACGAGCAGTACTTC. Amino acids: CATSRDRKTSGYEQYF.

This clone is a singleton in its sample. This chain joins TRBV5-1 and TRBJ2-2, with 14 bases lining up with TRBD2. CDR1 and CDR2 from the germline V gene are SGHRS and YFSETQ. The length of the CDR3 is 18 residues. Losses at the gene ends were 1 base for V and 6 bases for J; bases not matched to a gene: 8. CDR3 bases: TGCGCCAGCAGCTTGATTAGGGGGACTAGCGGGAGCGCCGGGGAGCTGTTTTTT. It translates to CASSLIRGTSGSAGELFF.

V gene TRBV7-9 combines with J gene TRBJ1-1, with 9 bases identical to TRBD1. The CDR3 is 17 residues long. With 3 bases clipped from V and 0 bases from J, the junction kept 8 bases outside the gene matches. Germline-derived CDR1 and CDR2 are SEHNR and FQNEAQ (reference sequence). CDR3 sequence (DNA): TGTGCCAGCAGCTTGGGACAGGGAGGTTCCGTGAACACTGAAGCTTTCTTT. Protein: CASSLGQGGSVNTEAFF. The full variable domain, in which reference TRBV7-9 and TRBJ1-1 provide the parts outside the CDR3, is DTGVSQNPRHKITKRGQNVTFRCDPISEHNRLYWYRQTLGQGPEFLTYFQNEAQLEKSRLLSDRFSAERPKGSFSTLEIQRTEQGDSAMYLCASSLGQGGSVNTEAFFGQGTRLTVV.

The chain employs TRBV2 and TRBJ2-2; TRBD2 aligns across 10 bases. Germline loops: CDR1 SNHLY, CDR2 FYNNEI. This CDR3 has 16 residues. J lost 5 bases, V lost 7 bases, and 10 bases had no gene match. Written as DNA, the CDR3 is TGTGCCAGCACCAACCGGAGCGGGAGGGGAACCGGGGAGCTGTTTTTT. Its translation: CASTNRSGRGTGELFF.

The rearrangement links TRBV11-2 to TRBJ1-6; D gene unclear. Looked up from germline, CDR1 is SGHAT and CDR2 is FQNNGV. The CDR3 runs to 15 residues. With 5 bases removed from V and 2 bases from J, the gap between germline ends came to 10 bases. CDR3 DNA sequence: TGTGCCAGCAGCGAGCGGACTGCCTATAATTCACCCCTCCACTTT. This codes for CASSERTAYNSPLHF.

This chain connects TRBV30 to TRBJ2-5; D gene unclear. The CDR3 length is 13 residues. Germline V gives CDR1 GTSNPN, CDR2 SVGIG (reference sequence). V lost 3 bases and J lost 2, with 10 bases in between. For the CDR3, the DNA is TGTGCCTGGAGGTCAGTGTTACAAGAGACCCAGTACTTC. Protein sequence: CAWRSVLQETQYF.

In its sample, this clone was seen once. The CDR3 region is CASSQVNLAKNIQYF. CDR3 coding DNA: TGCGCCAGCAGCCAAGTGAATCTAGCCAAAAACATTCAGTACTTC. The chain is built from TRBV4-1 and TRBJ2-4, with D unresolved. V lost 1 base, J lost 0 bases, and 7 bases lay in between. Germline loops: CDR1 MGHRA, CDR2 YSYEKL. There are 15 residues in the CDR3.

The V gene is TRBV28, the J gene TRBJ2-7, with no clear D. The CDR3 extends over 17 amino acids. Trimming cost V 3 bases and J 3 bases, with 21 bases left between them. Germline CDR1 reads MDHEN; CDR2 reads SYDVKM. The CDR3 nucleotides are TGTGCCAGCAGTTTTCTCTCCAGTGGGCGAGCTAACTACGAGCAGTACTTC. Its translation is CASSFLSSGRANYEQYF.

The chain couples TRBV28 to TRBJ2-5; 10 bases fit TRBD1. Per germline, CDR1 MDHEN and CDR2 SYDVKM. This CDR3 comprises 19 residues. Losses at the gene ends were 6 bases for V and 0 bases for J; bases not matched to a gene: 16. DNA of the CDR3: TGTGCCAGCAGCCGAAAGGCGGGACAGGGGACCGGTTACCAAGAGACCCAGTACTTC. Translation: CASSRKAGQGTGYQETQYF.

The chain couples TRBV7-8 to TRBJ2-4, with D possibly TRBD2 on 5 matching bases. CDR1 and CDR2 (germline): SGHVS, FQNEAQ. This CDR3 has 12 residues. V gave up 3 bases and J gave up 9 bases, with 9 bases separating them. CDR3 sequence reads: CASSLRVGIQYF. The CDR3, as DNA: TGTGCCAGCAGCTTGCGGGTAGGCATTCAGTACTTC.

This sequence joins TRBV9 and TRBJ2-1, with D tentatively TRBD1 (6 bases). Trimming pared 3 bases from V and 4 bases from J, leaving 14 bases between. CDR3 length: 15 residues. Germline V gene lookup returns CDR1 SGDLS and CDR2 YYNGEE. The CDR3 protein is CASSGRTVTYNEQFF. CDR3 nucleotides: TGTGCCAGCAGCGGACGGACAGTAACGTACAATGAGCAGTTCTTC.

This chain joins TRBV7-9 and TRBJ2-7; the match to TRBD1 covers 9 bases. CDR1 and CDR2 (germline): SEHNR, FQNEAQ (reference sequence). CDR3 size: 17 residues. V was pared by 1 base and J by 2 bases, with 9 bases of the junction left unmatched. The CDR3 loop is CASSLVLRNRGPYEQYF. Written as DNA, the CDR3 is TGTGCCAGCAGCTTAGTTCTTAGAAACAGGGGGCCCTACGAGCAGTACTTC.